Following are 29 T cell receptor beta chains from one sample sequenced in a study of blood T cell repertoires in COVID-19. The protocol was immunoSEQ multiplex PCR, while the TCRdb copy is restricted to in-frame clones and leaves out a portion. There are 52,000 or so clones in the sample; about 90% occur only once, and about 9.3% lies in the top ten. Sequencing input: peripheral blood. The receptors stem from a man aged 55 to 70 with active COVID-19.

The chain has TRBV3-1 (or the pseudogene TRBV3-2) and TRBJ2-4; 7 bases are shared with TRBD2. Losses at the gene ends were 4 bases for V and 8 bases for J; bases not matched to a gene: 8. Germline CDR1 and CDR2: LGHDT and YNNKEL (reference sequence). CDR3 length: 14 amino acids. CDR3 nucleotide sequence: TGTGCCAGCAGCCCTCAGCAGCGGGGATACATTCAGTACTTC. Its translation is CASSPQQRGYIQYF.

The genes are TRBV2 and TRBJ1-5, with D tentatively TRBD1 (5 bases). V lost 6 bases and J lost 3, with 12 bases in between. The V gene's germline CDR1 is SNHLY and CDR2 FYNNEI. This CDR3 is 14 amino acids long. For the CDR3, the DNA is TGTGCCAGCAGCGGTGGGACTTCCAATCAGCCCCAGCATTTT. This encodes CASSGGTSNQPQHF.

In its sample, this clone was seen once. The chain has TRBV10-2 and TRBJ1-2; D remains ambiguous. The V end lost 4 bases, the J end lost 2 bases, and 8 bases lay between the germline ends. The CDR3 covers 13 residues. Germline CDR1 reads WSHSY; CDR2 reads SAAADI. CDR3 in amino acids: CASSGQKNYGYTF. Here the CDR3 DNA reads TGCGCCAGCAGTGGACAAAAGAACTATGGCTACACCTTC.

The rearrangement links TRBV28 to TRBJ1-1, with 8 bases aligning to TRBD1. The trim removed 4 bases at V and 6 bases at J, leaving 7 bases unmatched. CDR1 is MDHEN and CDR2 is SYDVKM in the germline V gene. The length of the CDR3 is 14 residues. CDR3 region: CASSSQGAIPEAFF. CDR3 coding DNA: TGTGCCAGCAGTTCCCAGGGGGCGATTCCTGAAGCTTTCTTT. Full variable domain (missing parts from reference TRBV28 and TRBJ1-1): DVKVTQSSRYLVKRTGEKVFLECVQDMDHENMFWYRQDPGLGLRLIYFSYDVKMKEKGDIPEGYSVSREKKERFSLILESASTNQTSMYLCASSSQGAIPEAFFGQGTRLTVV.

The CDR3 loop is CASSVGAPGAGYYEQYF. The CDR3 region has the DNA TGTGCCAGCAGCGTAGGGGCCCCCGGGGCGGGATACTACGAGCAGTACTTC. The V and J genes are TRBV9 and TRBJ2-7; TRBD2 might be the D (6 bases). Per the germline V gene, CDR1 is SGDLS and CDR2 is YYNGEE. The CDR3 consists of 17 residues. Trimming pared 0 bases from V and 3 bases from J, leaving 19 bases between.

V usage is TRBV18 and J usage is TRBJ2-7; 8 nucleotides agree with TRBD2. Germline CDR1 KGHSH, CDR2 LQKENI. The CDR3 loop spans 16 amino acids. V dropped 0 bases and J dropped 3; count of bases not matched to a gene: 7. This chain's CDR3 is CASSPPSSGSSYEQYF. In DNA form, the CDR3 reads TGTGCCAGCTCACCACCGTCCAGCGGGAGTAGCTACGAGCAGTACTTC.

The chain has TRBV9 and TRBJ2-7, with D tentatively TRBD2 (5 bases). Trimming pared 2 bases from V and 6 bases from J, leaving 18 bases between. The germline V gene has CDR1 SGDLS and CDR2 YYNGEE. The CDR3 totals 15 residues. CDR3 DNA sequence: TGTGCCAGCAGCGTGTCGGGTGGGCTAGCAAGCGAGCAGTACTTC. Translation: CASSVSGGLASEQYF.

The rearrangement joins TRBV25-1 to TRBJ2-1; the D gene is possibly TRBD2 (6 bases). CDR1 MGHDK and CDR2 SYGVNS come from the germline V gene. The CDR3 consists of 18 residues. The V end was cut by 1 base, the J end by 1 base, with 17 bases between. The CDR3 coding sequence is TGTGCCAGCAGTGAATCCTCTCTAGCGTACCTTTCCTACAATGAGCAGTTCTTC. As protein: CASSESSLAYLSYNEQFF.

This rearrangement joins TRBV9 to TRBJ1-1; no definite D call. Germline-derived CDR1 and CDR2 are SGDLS and YYNGEE. Trimming cost V 4 bases and J 2 bases, with 9 bases left between them. The CDR3 contains 13 residues. The CDR3 protein is CASSTQVNTEAFF. The CDR3 DNA reads as TGTGCCAGCAGCACTCAGGTTAACACTGAAGCTTTCTTT.

This rearrangement joins TRBV29-1 to TRBJ1-2; 9 bases map to TRBD1. Per germline, CDR1 SQVTM and CDR2 ANQGSEA. The length of the CDR3 is 13 residues. The J segment lost 2 bases and the V segment lost 6 bases, leaving 4 bases of the junction unmatched. For the CDR3, the DNA is TGCAGCGTGTCGACAGGGGGGAACTATGGCTACACCTTC. Translation: CSVSTGGNYGYTF.

This chain links TRBV4-1 with TRBJ2-1; 13 bases match TRBD2. V trimming: 4 bases; J trimming: 5 bases; junction bases outside the gene matches: 5. CDR1 MGHRA and CDR2 YSYEKL come from the germline V gene. CDR3 length: 16 amino acids. CDR3 coding DNA: TGCGCCAGCAGCCCGTTAGGACTAGCGGGGGACAATGAGCAGTTCTTC. Translating it yields CASSPLGLAGDNEQFF.

The chain has TRBV5-1 and TRBJ2-3, with 11 positions matching TRBD2. V dropped 1 base and J dropped 6; count of bases not matched to a gene: 4. The CDR3 is made up of 15 amino acids. Germline V gene data show CDR1 as SGHRS and CDR2 as YFSETQ. The CDR3 DNA follows: TGCGCCAGCAGCTTGACTAGCGGGAGTCGGGATACGCAGTATTTT. Translated, it gives CASSLTSGSRDTQYF.

The chain uses TRBV2 and TRBJ2-1, with TRBD2 matching 14 bases. There are 20 residues in the CDR3. V trimming: 7 bases; J trimming: 0 bases; junction bases outside the gene matches: 14. Germline assignment: CDR1 SNHLY and CDR2 FYNNEI. The CDR3 loop reads CASNGHGLAGGRSSYNEQFF. DNA for the CDR3: TGTGCCAGCAATGGTCATGGACTAGCGGGAGGCCGCAGCTCCTACAATGAGCAGTTCTTC.

V and J are TRBV27 and TRBJ1-3; D ambiguous. Trimming removed 5 bases at V and 0 bases at J, with 5 bases between. The CDR3 consists of 13 residues. Germline V lookup: CDR1 MNHEY, CDR2 SMNVEV (reference sequence). The CDR3 DNA follows: TGTGCCAGCAGTCCCTACTCTGGAAACACCATATATTTT. Protein sequence: CASSPYSGNTIYF.

This clone was detected only a few times. The rearrangement links TRBV16 to TRBJ2-7; D might be TRBD2 (6 bases). Trimming pared 4 bases from V and 1 base from J, leaving 8 bases between. CDR1 KGHSY and CDR2 FQNENV come from the germline V gene. The CDR3 is made up of 13 amino acids. The CDR3 DNA is TGTGCCAGCAGCCGGGACTCTTCCTACGAGCAGTACTTC. Its protein product is CASSRDSSYEQYF.

The chain recombines TRBV5-4 with TRBJ2-1; 9 bases are shared with TRBD2. CDR1 is SGHNT, CDR2 YYREEE, per germline (reference sequence). The CDR3 totals 16 residues. J lost 9 bases, V lost 0 bases, and 10 bases had no gene match. The CDR3 sequence: CASSLAALAGRGEQFF. The CDR3 DNA reads TGTGCCAGCAGCTTGGCAGCCCTAGCGGGACGGGGTGAGCAGTTCTTC.

The chain employs TRBV20-1 and TRBJ2-1, with TRBD2 matching over 10 bases. This CDR3 is built from 16 residues. Germline V gene data show CDR1 as DFQATT and CDR2 as SNEGSKA (reference sequence). The trim removed 3 bases at V and 5 bases at J, leaving 10 bases unmatched. This CDR3 is CSASRFKLAGNNEQFF. CDR3 in DNA: TGCAGTGCTAGTCGGTTTAAACTAGCGGGGAACAATGAGCAGTTCTTC.

This clone was found once. The chain couples TRBV7-4 to TRBJ2-7, with a possible D match to TRBD1 (5 bases). Germline V gene data show CDR1 as SGHVT and CDR2 as SQSDAQ. The CDR3 runs 13 residues. The V and J ends lost 5 bases and 1 base respectively, with 9 bases between them. CDR3 coding DNA: TGTGCCAGCAGCGCCAGGGCTTCCTACGAGCAGTACTTC. This sequence encodes CASSARASYEQYF.

The V call is TRBV6-5, the J call TRBJ2-7; 11 positions agree with TRBD2. V lost 2 bases and J lost 2; bases outside the gene matches: 2. Germline assignment: CDR1 MNHEY and CDR2 SVGAGI. This CDR3 is 15 amino acids long. CDR3: CASSYKLAGAYEQYF. In DNA form, the CDR3 reads TGTGCCAGCAGTTACAAACTAGCGGGAGCCTACGAGCAGTACTTC.

This sequence joins TRBV19 and TRBJ1-2, with 8 positions matching TRBD1. With V trimmed by 7 bases and J by 8 bases, 15 bases remained unmatched. The CDR3 loop spans 15 amino acids. Germline V gives CDR1 LNHDA, CDR2 SQIVND (reference sequence). The CDR3 sequence is CASTFAGTGAPGYTF. DNA for the CDR3: TGTGCCAGTACTTTTGCCGGGACAGGAGCTCCGGGCTACACCTTC. Full variable domain (outside the CDR3, taken from reference TRBV19 and TRBJ1-2): DGGITQSPKYLFRKEGQNVTLSCEQNLNHDAMYWYRQDPGQGLRLIYYSQIVNDFQKGDIAEGYSVSREKKESFPLTVTSAQKNPTAFYLCASTFAGTGAPGYTFGSGTRLTVV.

The rearrangement uses TRBV11-2 and TRBJ2-7; TRBD2 matches 15 bases. CDR3 length: 14 residues. The V and J ends lost 5 bases and 7 bases, in that order; junction bases with no gene match: 3. Germline V gives CDR1 SGHAT, CDR2 FQNNGV. The CDR3 sequence is CASSLGTSGREQYF. Written as DNA, the CDR3 is TGTGCCAGCAGCCTTGGGACTAGCGGGAGGGAGCAGTACTTC.

The chain carries TRBV16 and TRBJ2-7; 8 bases are shared with TRBD1. The CDR3 is 15 amino acids. The germline gives CDR1 KGHSY, CDR2 FQNENV. The junction had 10 bases not matched to a gene; V was cut back by 4 bases and J by 5 bases. The CDR3 spells CASSLHGQGSDEQYF. The CDR3 DNA is TGTGCCAGCAGCCTCCACGGACAGGGTAGCGACGAGCAGTACTTC.

The chain links TRBV2 to TRBJ2-7; tentative D call: TRBD2 (6 bases). This CDR3 has 14 amino acids. Trimming pared 3 bases from V and 0 bases from J, leaving 9 bases between. Germline V gene lookup returns CDR1 SNHLY and CDR2 FYNNEI. The CDR3 DNA is TGTGCCAGCAGTGACCCCGGGGGCTCCTACGAGCAGTACTTC. It translates to CASSDPGGSYEQYF.

The chain carries TRBV20-1 and TRBJ2-7; D is perhaps TRBD2 (6 bases). The CDR3 spans 14 residues. Deletions cut 3 bases from V and 5 bases from J, with 17 bases between. CDR1 is DFQATT, CDR2 SNEGSKA, per germline (reference sequence). In DNA, the CDR3 is TGCAGTGCTAGTTACGGCCTAGGAGGGAACGAGCAGTACTTC. Amino acids: CSASYGLGGNEQYF.

This clone occurred once. The chain combines TRBV4-1 with TRBJ2-4; 9 positions agree with TRBD1. The junction had 6 bases not matched to a gene; V was cut back by 0 bases and J by 3 bases. The CDR3 is made up of 17 amino acids. The germline gives CDR1 MGHRA, CDR2 YSYEKL. The CDR3 bases are TGCGCCAGCAGCCAAGATGTACAGGGGGCGGTCAAAAACATTCAGTACTTC. Amino acids: CASSQDVQGAVKNIQYF.

The V call is TRBV12-1, the J call TRBJ2-3; the table's D call, TRBD2, was not checked against the DNA. TRBV12-1 is noted as a pseudogene. CDR3 length: 12 amino acids. The CDR3 is CASPISTDTQYF. The CDR3 DNA reads as TGTGCCAGCCCTATTTCTACAGATACGCAGTATTTT.

The chain combines TRBV9 with TRBJ2-2, with 7 bases fitting TRBD2. This CDR3 comprises 14 residues. Germline values: CDR1 SGDLS, CDR2 YYNGEE. V was pared by 10 bases and J by 1 base, with 7 bases of the junction left unmatched. CDR3 sequence (DNA): TGTGCCTCTGGGGGAGGGCGGAACACCGGGGAGCTGTTTTTT. Translated: CASGGGRNTGELFF.

The chain employs TRBV5-1 and TRBJ2-3, with 7 bases fitting TRBD1. This CDR3 is 16 amino acids long. The junction had 8 bases not matched to a gene; V was cut back by 4 bases and J by 0 bases. The V gene's germline CDR1 is SGHRS and CDR2 YFSETQ. The DNA of the CDR3 is TGCGCCAGCAGCCGGAGGACAGGCGCAAGCACAGATACGCAGTATTTT. Protein: CASSRRTGASTDTQYF. Variable domain in full (rest from reference TRBV5-1 and TRBJ2-3): KAGVTQTPRYLIKTRGQQVTLSCSPISGHRSVSWYQQTPGQGLQFLFEYFSETQRNKGNFPGRFSGRQFSNSRSEMNVSTLELGDSALYLCASSRRTGASTDTQYFGPGTRLTVL.

The V gene is TRBV6-5, the J gene TRBJ1-5, with no clear D. Germline V gene data show CDR1 as MNHEY and CDR2 as SVGAGI. The CDR3 covers 12 residues. The V gene lost 6 bases and the J gene lost 5 bases, with 8 bases spanning the gap. The CDR3 nucleotides read TGTGCCAGCAGGGCCCAAGATCAGCCCCAGCATTTT. Its protein is CASRAQDQPQHF.